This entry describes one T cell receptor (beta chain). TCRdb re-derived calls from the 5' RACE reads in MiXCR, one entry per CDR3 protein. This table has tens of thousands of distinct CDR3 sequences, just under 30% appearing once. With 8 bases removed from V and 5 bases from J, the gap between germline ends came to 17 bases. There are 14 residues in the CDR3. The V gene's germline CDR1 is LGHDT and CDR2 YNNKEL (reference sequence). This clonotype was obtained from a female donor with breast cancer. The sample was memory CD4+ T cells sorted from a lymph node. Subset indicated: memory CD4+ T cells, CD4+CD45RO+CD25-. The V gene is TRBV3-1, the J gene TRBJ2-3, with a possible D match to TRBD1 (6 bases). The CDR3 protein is CASGVGATLDTQYF. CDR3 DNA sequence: TGTGCCAGCGGAGTGGGGGCGACATTAGATACGCAGTATTTT.